This T cell receptor (beta chain) stems from a study of T-cell reconstitution after alpha-beta-depleted transplantation in children. Library preparation (for TCRbeta) was performed with unique molecular identifiers. One entry per CDR3 protein, called by TCRdb with MiXCR from the PCR reads. The sample contains about 250,000 distinct CDR3 sequences, approximately 24% of which appear only once. The CDR3 sequence is 14 residues long. Trimming removed 5 bases at V and 5 bases at J, with 13 bases between. The study's findings and limits: Several hundred expanded graft clones reportedly supplied alpha-beta T cells about two months after transplant. The study traced high day-60 TCRbeta diversity in some patients to surviving recipient T cells and thymic progenitors. After one year, T-cell counts and TCRbeta diversity mostly came from new T cells.

This clonotype occurred a few times. As yet, its antigen is unknown. The genes are TRBV12-3 or TRBV12-4 and TRBJ1-5; D uncertain. The specimen comprised PBMCs, mostly from graft donor cells, sampled 360 days after TCRalphabeta/CD19-depleted stem cell transplant. The receptor's source is a female patient aged 2-9 years who had a stem cell transplant for congenital amegakaryocytic thrombocytopenia, so the T cells may come from the graft donor. The CDR3 coding sequence is TGTGCCAGCAGTCTGACACGCCGCGATCAGCCCCAGCATTTT. The encoded protein is CASSLTRRDQPQHF.